The subject of this entry is one T cell receptor beta chain. The antigen is not known. Replicate PCRs run on sorted subsets employed 200 ng DNA, 25,000 to 35,000 T cell genomes. Data came from immunoSEQ multiplex PCR; TCRdb stores just in-frame clones and leaves some out. The table records some 2,000,000 clones, 85% to 95% of them present only once. The data belong to a study of shared clonotypes between healthy human individuals. Study information: A couple of women and a few men aged 18 to 49 served as donors.

Whole-study findings and limits: Estimated richness was generally greater in naive than memory subsets. The represented genetic and exposure-history diversity was limited by the small number of donors.

CDR1 and CDR2 from the germline V gene are SGHDN and FVKESK. The CDR3 is 14 amino acids. The V gene lost 2 bases and the J gene lost 3 bases, with 11 bases spanning the gap. J is TRBJ2-7 and V is TRBV14; D is possibly TRBD1 or TRBD2 (5 bases each). The TCR was taken from a man aged 18 to 35 in good health. Sequences were obtained from naive CD4+ T cells sorted from blood. Subset meaning: CD45RA+ positively selected. CDR3 DNA: TGTGCCAGCAGCCAAACGGGACCGGTCTACGAGCAGTACTTC. Translating it yields CASSQTGPVYEQYF.